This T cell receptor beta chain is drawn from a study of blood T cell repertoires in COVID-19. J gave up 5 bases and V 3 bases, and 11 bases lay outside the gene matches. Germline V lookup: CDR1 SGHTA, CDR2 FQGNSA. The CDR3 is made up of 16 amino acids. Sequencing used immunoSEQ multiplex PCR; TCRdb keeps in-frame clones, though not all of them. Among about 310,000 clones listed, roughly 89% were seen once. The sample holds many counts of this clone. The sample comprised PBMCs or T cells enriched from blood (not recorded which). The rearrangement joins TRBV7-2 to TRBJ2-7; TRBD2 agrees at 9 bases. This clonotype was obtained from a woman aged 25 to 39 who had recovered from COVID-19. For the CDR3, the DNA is TGTGCCAGCAGCTTGACTTCCGCGGGAGGGTCTAACGAGCAGTACTTC. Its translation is CASSLTSAGGSNEQYF.